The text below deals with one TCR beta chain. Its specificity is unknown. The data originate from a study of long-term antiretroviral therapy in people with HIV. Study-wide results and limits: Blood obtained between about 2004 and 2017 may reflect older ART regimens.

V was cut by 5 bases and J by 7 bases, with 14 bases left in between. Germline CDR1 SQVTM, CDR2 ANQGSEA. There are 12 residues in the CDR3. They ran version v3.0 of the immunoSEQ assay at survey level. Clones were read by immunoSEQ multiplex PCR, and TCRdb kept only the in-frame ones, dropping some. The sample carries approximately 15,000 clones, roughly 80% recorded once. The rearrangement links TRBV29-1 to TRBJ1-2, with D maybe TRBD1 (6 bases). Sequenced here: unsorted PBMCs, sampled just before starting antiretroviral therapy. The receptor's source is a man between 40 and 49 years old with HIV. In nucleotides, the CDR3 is TGCAGCGTTAAAATGGGGGCAGGTGGCTACACCTTC. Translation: CSVKMGAGGYTF.